A single sample is the source of the 25 T cell receptor beta chains below, sequenced in a study of technical replicates of blood from a few donors. The data were produced by immunoSEQ multiplex PCR, yet TCRdb's version contains in-frame clones alone and is incomplete. The repertoire holds approximately 90,000 clones, with 95% as singletons. The specimen sequenced was T cells isolated from PBMCs. The receptors were gathered from a human donor in good health.

V gene TRBV27 combines with J gene TRBJ2-7, with 8 positions matching TRBD1. This CDR3 region has 13 residues. Per germline, CDR1 MNHEY and CDR2 SMNVEV (reference sequence). V lost 3 bases and J lost 6; bases outside the gene matches: 4. CDR3 sequence: CASSLDRAGEQYF. CDR3 DNA sequence: TGTGCCAGCAGTTTGGACAGGGCAGGCGAGCAGTACTTC.

CDR3 protein: CASSQDLQSYNEQFF. The CDR3 bases are TGTGCCAGCAGCCAAGATCTGCAGTCGTACAATGAGCAGTTCTTC. The chain has TRBV14 and TRBJ2-1; D not certain. CDR3 length: 15 residues. With 0 bases removed from V and 4 bases from J, the gap between germline ends came to 10 bases. CDR1 is SGHDN, CDR2 FVKESK, per germline. Full variable domain (remainder filled in from reference TRBV14 and TRBJ2-1): EAGVTQFPSHSVIEKGQTVTLRCDPISGHDNLYWYRRVMGKEIKFLLHFVKESKQDESGMPNNRFLAERTGGTYSTLKVQPAELEDSGVYFCASSQDLQSYNEQFFGPGTRLTVL.

This sequence joins TRBV19 and TRBJ2-2, with 9 positions matching TRBD2. Germline-derived CDR1 and CDR2 are LNHDA and SQIVND (reference sequence). The V segment lost 7 bases and the J segment 4 bases; nucleotides outside the gene matches: 4. The CDR3 length is 14 residues. The CDR3 here is CASKVAGVTGELFF. DNA for the CDR3: TGTGCCAGTAAGGTAGCGGGAGTCACCGGGGAGCTGTTTTTT.

CDR3 sequence reads: CASSTSAHATGTSGRAGYEQYF. The CDR3, as DNA: TGTGCCAGCAGCACATCGGCCCACGCTACCGGGACTAGCGGGAGGGCAGGGTACGAGCAGTACTTC. This sequence joins TRBV28 and TRBJ2-7; TRBD2 matches at 16 bases. The junction had 24 bases not matched to a gene; V was cut back by 6 bases and J by 4 bases. The V gene's germline CDR1 is MDHEN and CDR2 SYDVKM. The CDR3 consists of 22 residues.

The genes are TRBV4-2 and TRBJ2-1, with D possibly TRBD2 on 5 matching bases. This CDR3 spans 12 amino acids. Trimming took off 5 bases at V and 6 bases at J, with 8 bases between the two ends. Germline CDR1 reads LGHNA; CDR2 reads YNFKEQ. The CDR3 sequence: CASSDYSNEQFF. DNA of the CDR3: TGTGCCAGCAGCGACTATTCCAATGAGCAGTTCTTC.

In its sample, this clone was seen once. The chain carries TRBV5-1 and TRBJ2-3, with TRBD2 matching 11 bases. The CDR3 totals 16 residues. V trimming: 0 bases; J trimming: 1 base; junction bases outside the gene matches: 1. Germline V gene data show CDR1 as SGHRS and CDR2 as YFSETQ. CDR3 sequence: CASSLGLAGRTDTQYF. The CDR3 DNA reads TGCGCCAGCAGCTTGGGACTAGCGGGACGCACAGATACGCAGTATTTT.

The chain links TRBV5-4 to TRBJ2-1; D is unclear. Per the germline V gene, CDR1 is SGHNT and CDR2 is YYREEE (reference sequence). There are 15 residues in the CDR3. The V end was cut by 0 bases, the J end by 12 bases, with 19 bases between. The CDR3 nucleotides read TGTGCCAGCAGCTTGGCCGGTGAGGAGCGAGGCTGGCAGTTCTTC. Protein product: CASSLAGEERGWQFF.

The chain has TRBV10-2 and TRBJ2-3; 10 nucleotides match TRBD2. This CDR3 has 17 residues. After removal of 0 bases from V and 4 bases from J, the junction contained 7 bases not matched to a gene. Germline V gene lookup returns CDR1 WSHSY and CDR2 SAAADI. CDR3 sequence (DNA): TGCGCCAGCAGTGAGTCGGACGCTAGCGGGGGTCCAGATACGCAGTATTTT. Protein product: CASSESDASGGPDTQYF.

This chain uses TRBV4-2 with TRBJ2-3; 9 bases are a match to TRBD2. V lost 4 bases and J lost 4; bases outside the gene matches: 12. The CDR3 has 17 amino acids. Germline V CDR1 and CDR2: LGHNA, YNFKEQ. CDR3 region: CASSPTRGRGGPDTQYF. The CDR3 DNA follows: TGTGCCAGCAGCCCCACTAGGGGGCGGGGGGGGCCAGATACGCAGTATTTT.

In DNA form, the CDR3 reads TGTGCCAGCAGTGAAGCGGACGGCCCGGGGTATGGCTACACCTTC. It encodes CASSEADGPGYGYTF. The chain recombines TRBV6-1 with TRBJ1-2; D not certain. The CDR3 is made up of 15 amino acids. From germline, CDR1 is MNHNS and CDR2 SASEGT. V lost 0 bases and J 5 bases, leaving 13 bases between the germline ends.

In this sample, this clone turned up once. The chain has TRBV7-8 and TRBJ1-5; D call uncertain. V was clipped by 3 bases and J by 11 bases, with 8 bases between them. The CDR3 consists of 11 residues. Germline CDR1 SGHVS, CDR2 FQNEAQ. The CDR3 region is CASSFSGAQHF. The CDR3 bases are TGTGCCAGCAGCTTCTCAGGTGCCCAGCATTTT.

This sequence joins TRBV11-3 and TRBJ2-7, with D possibly being TRBD2 (5 bases). Trimming took 1 base from V and 1 from J, leaving 8 bases between them. Germline V gives CDR1 SGHNT, CDR2 YENEEA. The CDR3 consists of 14 residues. CDR3 protein: CASSLGGLSYEQYF. As DNA, the CDR3 is TGTGCCAGCAGCTTAGGAGGGTTGTCCTACGAGCAGTACTTC.

The chain carries TRBV28 and TRBJ2-5; 7 bases fit TRBD1. Trimming cost V 3 bases and J 2 bases; bases outside gene matches: 6. The CDR3 loop spans 15 amino acids. CDR1 and CDR2 from the germline V gene are MDHEN and SYDVKM. CDR3 amino acids: CASSFDRVEQETQYF. As DNA, the CDR3 is TGTGCCAGCAGTTTTGACAGGGTCGAACAAGAGACCCAGTACTTC.

Here the CDR3 reads CASSLSSGLSYEQYF. CDR3 nucleotide sequence: TGTGCCAGCAGTCTATCTAGCGGCCTTTCCTACGAGCAGTACTTC. This rearrangement joins TRBV5-5 to TRBJ2-7; 7 positions agree with TRBD2. CDR3 size: 15 residues. V dropped 5 bases and J dropped 1; count of bases not matched to a gene: 9. In germline, CDR1 is SGHKS, CDR2 YYEKEE (reference sequence).

CDR3 protein: CASSLPRVAGSTDTQYF. CDR3 DNA: TGTGCCAGCAGTTTACCCCGAGTAGCGGGTAGCACAGATACGCAGTATTTT. The chain carries TRBV27 and TRBJ2-3; 7 bases fit TRBD2. The germline gives CDR1 MNHEY, CDR2 SMNVEV (reference sequence). V shed 2 bases and J 0 bases; nucleotides not matched to a gene: 8. This CDR3 spans 17 amino acids.

V is TRBV28 and J is TRBJ2-1; 9 bases align to TRBD2. Germline V gene sequence: CDR1 MDHEN, CDR2 SYDVKM. The CDR3 runs to 15 residues. V gave up 3 bases and J gave up 8 bases; unmatched junction bases: 8. CDR3 residues: CASSLGGRAIYEQFF. The CDR3 bases are TGTGCCAGCAGTTTGGGCGGGAGGGCCATCTATGAGCAGTTCTTC.

The chain has TRBV6-1 and TRBJ1-2, with D maybe TRBD1 (6 bases). The CDR3 contains 15 residues. Trimming removed 5 bases from V and 4 bases from J, with 17 bases in between. Germline-derived CDR1 and CDR2 are MNHNS and SASEGT. CDR3 amino acids: CASSPGQSNSYGYTF. The CDR3 region has the DNA TGTGCCAGCAGTCCCGGACAGAGCAACAGCTATGGCTACACCTTC.

This sequence joins TRBV28 and TRBJ1-1, with TRBD1 identical over 10 bases. The length of the CDR3 is 16 residues. The ends lost 2 bases at V and 4 bases at J; junction bases unmatched: 7. Per the germline V gene, CDR1 is MDHEN and CDR2 is SYDVKM. For the CDR3, the DNA is TGTGCCAGCAGTTTAATAGACAGGGGGCGCGGCACTGAAGCTTTCTTT. Its protein is CASSLIDRGRGTEAFF. Looking up the rest from reference TRBV28 and TRBJ1-1 gives the full variable domain: DVKVTQSSRYLVKRTGEKVFLECVQDMDHENMFWYRQDPGLGLRLIYFSYDVKMKEKGDIPEGYSVSREKKERFSLILESASTNQTSMYLCASSLIDRGRGTEAFFGQGTRLTVV.

This sequence joins TRBV30 and TRBJ2-5, with TRBD2 matching 8 bases. The CDR3 spans 14 residues. CDR1 GTSNPN and CDR2 SVGIG come from the germline V gene (reference sequence). J lost 5 bases, V lost 4 bases, and 9 bases had no gene match. CDR3 nucleotides: TGTGCCTGGACCCCAGGCAAGCGGGGGGAGACCCAGTACTTC. It specifies CAWTPGKRGETQYF. Full variable domain (missing parts from reference TRBV30 and TRBJ2-5): SQTIHQWPATLVQPVGSPLSLECTVEGTSNPNLYWYRQAAGRGLQLLFYSVGIGQISSEVPQNLSASRPQDRQFILSSKKLLLSDSGFYLCAWTPGKRGETQYFGPGTRLLVL.

A single count supports this clone. This chain uses TRBV19 with TRBJ2-5, with TRBD1 matching over 11 bases. Per germline, CDR1 LNHDA and CDR2 SQIVND (reference sequence). J gave up 5 bases and V 6 bases, and 8 bases lay outside the gene matches. This CDR3 is built from 15 residues. The CDR3 loop reads CASRKEDRGRETQYF. CDR3 DNA sequence: TGTGCCAGTAGAAAGGAGGACAGGGGGCGGGAGACCCAGTACTTC.

This clone was seen only once. V and J are TRBV29-1 and TRBJ1-2, with 7 bases fitting TRBD1. The CDR3 extends over 13 amino acids. From germline, CDR1 is SQVTM and CDR2 ANQGSEA. V was pared by 6 bases and J by 3 bases, with 7 bases of the junction left unmatched. The CDR3 loop reads CSVLTGADYGYTF. In DNA form, the CDR3 reads TGCAGCGTGCTTACAGGGGCTGACTATGGCTACACCTTC.

The CDR3: CASQVAGGTDTQYF. The CDR3 bases are TGTGCCAGTCAAGTAGCGGGGGGGACAGATACGCAGTATTTT. The chain recombines TRBV19 with TRBJ2-3, with 11 bases lining up with TRBD2. V trimming: 8 bases; J trimming: 3 bases; junction bases outside the gene matches: 4. Looked up from germline, CDR1 is LNHDA and CDR2 is SQIVND (reference sequence). The CDR3 runs to 14 residues.

The chain is built from TRBV9 and TRBJ2-1; 9 nucleotides align to TRBD2. Looked up from germline, CDR1 is SGDLS and CDR2 is YYNGEE. Trimming removed 1 base from V and 1 base from J; junction bases left unmatched: 3. This CDR3 region has 16 residues. CDR3 DNA sequence: TGTGCCAGCAGCGTAAGGCGGGGGGGTTCCTACAATGAGCAGTTCTTC. Translation: CASSVRRGGSYNEQFF.

J is TRBJ2-7 and V is TRBV28; 8 bases map to TRBD1. J gave up 5 bases and V 5 bases, and 11 bases lay outside the gene matches. The germline gives CDR1 MDHEN, CDR2 SYDVKM. The CDR3 spans 15 residues. The CDR3 protein is CASSIVQGVNNEQYF. The CDR3 nucleotides are TGTGCCAGCAGTATAGTACAGGGGGTGAATAACGAGCAGTACTTC. The full variable domain, rest sourced from reference TRBV28 and TRBJ2-7, is DVKVTQSSRYLVKRTGEKVFLECVQDMDHENMFWYRQDPGLGLRLIYFSYDVKMKEKGDIPEGYSVSREKKERFSLILESASTNQTSMYLCASSIVQGVNNEQYFGPGTRLTVT.

The chain recombines TRBV29-1 with TRBJ2-5; TRBD1 is a possible D gene (6 bases). The V and J ends lost 3 bases and 2 bases respectively, with 10 bases between them. Germline CDR1 is SQVTM and CDR2 is ANQGSEA. This CDR3 comprises 13 residues. CDR3 sequence: CSVEMQGQETQYF. Written as DNA, the CDR3 is TGCAGCGTTGAGATGCAGGGGCAAGAGACCCAGTACTTC.